This T cell receptor beta chain stems from a study of blood T cell repertoires in COVID-19. Study overall: Researchers got acute and convalescent COVID-19 samples from the United States, Italy and Spain. Sources were T cells, B-cell-depleted T cells, or PBMCs; the material itself was cDNA or gDNA.

The CDR3 sequence is 13 residues long. CDR1 is SGHTA, CDR2 FQGTGA, per germline. Trimming removed 1 base from V and 3 bases from J, with 7 bases in between. Per the study methods: From reference gene primer amplification, estimates of nucleated cell counts were derived. Using immunoSEQ multiplex PCR, the repertoire was profiled, and TCRdb retains in-frame clones only, with some absent. V, J and clone size are taken as reported in that table, and D and trimming were inferred from the DNA itself. The table records tens of thousands of clones, 89% of them present only once. The TCR was taken from a woman over 75 with active COVID-19. The chain carries TRBV7-3 and TRBJ2-7; no clear D. Sequenced input: peripheral blood. CDR3 in DNA: TGTGCCAGCAGCTTAAGCGCAGGCTACGAGCAGTACTTC. The encoded protein is CASSLSAGYEQYF.